These T cell receptor beta chains were read from a single sample in a study of T-cell reconstitution after alpha-beta-depleted transplantation in children. TCRdb used MiXCR to reprocess the PCR reads, holding one entry per CDR3 protein. In the table there are about 440,000 distinct CDR3 sequences, 43% of which are singletons. The sequenced sample was PBMCs, obtained before TCRalphabeta/CD19-depleted stem cell transplant. Every receptor here comes from a girl aged 2 to 9 with aplastic anemia, due to receive a stem cell transplant. CDR3s include the opening cysteine and the closing phenylalanine or tryptophan. D genes are given only for firm matches. Expanded clones get a size class; other rows say once, few or many, or leave the size out.

length	size	V	J	D	DNA	CDR3
13	.	TRBV10-2	TRBJ1-5	.	TGCGCCAGCAGTGACGGCAGCTATCAGCCCCAGCATTTT	CASSDGSYQPQHF
12	many	TRBV20-1	TRBJ2-7	TRBD1	TGCAGTGCCATAGTGGACAGGGCCGAGCAGTACTTC	CSAIVDRAEQYF
16	.	TRBV5-1	TRBJ1-5	.	TGCGCCAGCAGCTCGGGGACGGGACTTAGCAATCAGCCCCAGCATTTT	CASSSGTGLSNQPQHF
12	.	TRBV29-1	TRBJ2-1	TRBD1	TGCACCGGGGGACAGGGGGCAAGAGAGCAGTTCTTC	CTGGQGAREQFF
11	.	TRBV6-5	TRBJ1-2	.	TGTGCCACCAAGGGGGACTCGAGCTACACCTTC	CATKGDSSYTF
24	.	TRBV20-1	TRBJ2-1	TRBD2	TGCAGTGCTAGAGGGGTCCGGCGGGACATTCTCATAGCGGGAGGGATCAGCTCCTACAATGAGCAGTTCTTC	CSARGVRRDILIAGGISSYNEQFF
15	.	TRBV20-1	TRBJ2-5	TRBD2	TGCAGTGCTGGCCAAGCGGGGACTTCCCAAGAGACCCAGTACTTC	CSAGQAGTSQETQYF
13	many	TRBV2	TRBJ2-1	TRBD1	TGTGCCAGCAGTGAACAGGGGGCAAATGAGCAGTTCTTC	CASSEQGANEQFF
14	.	TRBV4-1	TRBJ1-1	.	TGCGCCAGCAGCCAAGACAAGCTATACACTGAAGCTTTCTTT	CASSQDKLYTEAFF
14	.	TRBV4-3	TRBJ2-5	.	TGCGCCTGCAGCCAAGATTACGGGGCAGAGACCCAGTACTTC	CACSQDYGAETQYF
15	.	TRBV10-1	TRBJ2-7	TRBD1	TGCGCCAGCAGTGAGTGGGGACAGGGCCTACGAGAGCAGTACTTC	CASSEWGQGLREQYF
15	many	TRBV28	TRBJ2-7	TRBD2	TGTGCCAGCAGTTCGGGACTAGTCGCGCCTTACGAGCAGTACTTC	CASSSGLVAPYEQYF
16	.	TRBV5-1	TRBJ2-1	TRBD2	TGCGCCAGCAGCTTCTCCATCCAGGCGGGGGGGCATGAGCAGTTCTTC	CASSFSIQAGGHEQFF
14	many	TRBV2	TRBJ2-2	.	TGTGCCAGCAGTGAAGGCCGGAACACCGGGGAGCTGTTTTTT	CASSEGRNTGELFF
14	many	TRBV9	TRBJ1-2	.	TGTGCCAGCAGCGTAGCTGCCGGGAGATCCGGCTACACCTTC	CASSVAAGRSGYTF
14	few	TRBV20-1	TRBJ1-6	.	TGCAGTGCTCGCTTCGGCGGGGCAGAATCACCCCTCCACTTT	CSARFGGAESPLHF
16	.	TRBV4-1	TRBJ2-7	.	TGCGCCAGCAGCCAACAGGGATCCGTTAGCTCCTACGAGCAGTACTTC	CASSQQGSVSSYEQYF
16	few	TRBV7-2	TRBJ2-1	.	TGTGCCAGCAGCTTAGCCGCCCCTGGAGGTTACAATGAGCAGTTCTTC	CASSLAAPGGYNEQFF
16	.	TRBV27	TRBJ2-1	.	TGTGCCAGCAGTTCCCTCTTAGCGGATAACTACAATGAGCAGTTCTTC	CASSSLLADNYNEQFF
14	few	TRBV5-1	TRBJ1-2	.	TGCGCCAGCAGCTCGAGGACAGCTAACTATGGCTACACCTTC	CASSSRTANYGYTF
20	once	TRBV5-1	TRBJ2-1	TRBD2	TGCGCCAGCAGCAGCCGACTAGCGGGAGGCCCCAGGAGCTCCTACAATGAGCAGTTCTTC	CASSSRLAGGPRSSYNEQFF
14	few	TRBV21-1	TRBJ2-7	.	TGTGCCAGCAGCAGGAAGGACTTGGGTTACGAGCAGTACTTC	CASSRKDLGYEQYF
15	.	TRBV7-2	TRBJ2-3	TRBD2	TGTGCCAGCAGCTTAGATAGCGGGGGTTTGAGTACGCAGTATTTT	CASSLDSGGLSTQYF
16	.	TRBV5-1	TRBJ2-2	TRBD1	TGCGCCAGCAGCTTGGGGGACAGGCTTAACACCGGGGAGCTGTTTTTT	CASSLGDRLNTGELFF
15	many	TRBV9	TRBJ2-1	TRBD1	TGTGCCAGCAGCGTAGGGGGGACAGGGGACAATGAGCAGTTCTTC	CASSVGGTGDNEQFF
13	.	TRBV20-1	TRBJ2-3	.	TGCAGTGCTAGATCCGCGGGCACAGATACGCAGTATTTT	CSARSAGTDTQYF
16	.	TRBV15	TRBJ2-3	.	TGTGCCACCAGCAGAGATCAGCCTCCTCACACAGATACGCAGTATTTT	CATSRDQPPHTDTQYF
15	.	TRBV29-1	TRBJ2-5	TRBD2	TGCAGCGTTTCCCATGGGACTAGCGGGGTCAGGGCCCAGTACTTC	CSVSHGTSGVRAQYF
12	many	TRBV20-1	TRBJ2-7	.	TGCAGTGCTTACACCGACAGCTACGAGCAGTACTTC	CSAYTDSYEQYF
15	few	TRBV20-1	TRBJ2-5	TRBD2	TGCAGTGCCGATTCGGGACTAGCGGGAGCAAAGACCCAGTACTTC	CSADSGLAGAKTQYF
16	.	TRBV7-2	TRBJ1-4	.	TGTGCCAGCAGCTTAGCGGCAGGGACAACTAATGAAAAACTGTTTTTT	CASSLAAGTTNEKLFF